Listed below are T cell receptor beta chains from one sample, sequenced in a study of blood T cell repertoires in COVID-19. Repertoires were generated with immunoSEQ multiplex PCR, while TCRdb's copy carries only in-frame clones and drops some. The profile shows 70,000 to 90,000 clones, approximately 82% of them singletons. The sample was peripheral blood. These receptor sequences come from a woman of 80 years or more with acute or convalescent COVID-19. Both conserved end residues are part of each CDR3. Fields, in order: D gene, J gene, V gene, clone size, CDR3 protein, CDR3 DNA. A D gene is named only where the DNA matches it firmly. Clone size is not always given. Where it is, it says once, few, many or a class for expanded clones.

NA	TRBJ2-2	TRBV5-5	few	CASSFLGVTNTGELFF	TGTGCCAGCAGCTTCCTCGGGGTGACGAACACCGGGGAGCTGTTTTTT
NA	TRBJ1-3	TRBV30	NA	CAWSRESGNTIYF	TGTGCCTGGAGTAGGGAGTCTGGAAACACCATATATTTT
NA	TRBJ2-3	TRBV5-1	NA	CASSSMSTDTQYF	TGCGCCAGCAGCTCCATGAGCACAGATACGCAGTATTTT
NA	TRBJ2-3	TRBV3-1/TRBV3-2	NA	CASSPRRRASSTDTQYF	TGTGCCAGCAGCCCCAGGAGGAGGGCTTCTAGCACAGATACGCAGTATTTT
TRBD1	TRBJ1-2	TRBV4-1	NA	CASSQLGTANYGYTF	TGCGCCAGCAGCCAACTGGGGACAGCGAACTATGGCTACACCTTC
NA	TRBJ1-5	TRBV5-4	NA	CASSLWPDNSNQPQHF	TGTGCCAGCAGCTTGTGGCCAGACAATAGCAATCAGCCCCAGCATTTT
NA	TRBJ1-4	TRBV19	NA	CASRTVATNEKLFF	TGTGCCAGTAGGACAGTTGCAACTAATGAAAAACTGTTTTTT
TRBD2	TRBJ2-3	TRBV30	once	CAFGLAGGLDTQYF	TGTGCCTTCGGACTAGCGGGAGGGTTAGATACGCAGTATTTT
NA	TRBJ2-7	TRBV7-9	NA	CASSSNYEQYF	TGTGCCAGCAGCTCCAACTACGAGCAGTACTTC
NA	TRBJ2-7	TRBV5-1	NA	CASSLRQGGYEQYF	TGCGCCAGCAGCTTGAGGCAGGGTGGGTACGAGCAGTACTTC
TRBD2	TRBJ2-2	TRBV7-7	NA	CASSLGVGGMNTGELFF	TGTGCTAGCAGCTTAGGCGTGGGAGGGATGAACACCGGGGAGCTGTTTTTT
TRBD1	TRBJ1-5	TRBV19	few	CASSIGQGWGNQPQHF	TGTGCCAGTAGTATAGGACAGGGATGGGGCAATCAGCCCCAGCATTTT
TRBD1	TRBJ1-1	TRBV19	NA	CASRDRGTEAFF	TGTGCCAGTAGAGACAGGGGAACTGAAGCTTTCTTT
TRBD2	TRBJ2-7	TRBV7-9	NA	CASSGGTSGRDYEQYF	TGTGCCAGCAGCGGAGGGACTAGCGGGAGGGATTACGAGCAGTACTTC
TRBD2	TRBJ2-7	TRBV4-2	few	CASSPEGTSRVVEQYF	TGTGCCAGCAGCCCCGAAGGGACTAGCAGGGTGGTCGAGCAGTACTTC
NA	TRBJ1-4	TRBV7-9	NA	CASSPIAANEKLFF	TGTGCCAGCAGCCCAATTGCGGCTAATGAAAAACTGTTTTTT
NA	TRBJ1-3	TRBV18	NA	CASSPDRPGNTIYF	TGTGCCAGCTCACCCGACAGGCCCGGAAACACCATATATTTT
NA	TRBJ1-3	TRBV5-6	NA	CASSLVDRRLSGNTIYF	TGTGCCAGCAGCTTGGTGGACAGAAGACTCTCTGGAAACACCATATATTTT
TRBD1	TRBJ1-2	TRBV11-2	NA	CASSLDRLNYGYTF	TGTGCCAGCAGCTTGGACAGGCTGAACTATGGCTACACCTTC
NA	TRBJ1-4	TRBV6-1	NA	CASSDPKEKLFF	TGTGCCAGCAGTGACCCAAAAGAAAAACTGTTTTTT
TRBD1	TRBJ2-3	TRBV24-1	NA	CATSGSGTGDSTDTQYF	TGTGCCACCAGTGGCTCCGGGACAGGGGATAGCACAGATACGCAGTATTTT
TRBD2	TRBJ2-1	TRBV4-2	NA	CASSQDDSGRASNEQFF	TGTGCCAGCAGCCAAGATGATAGCGGGAGGGCCAGCAATGAGCAGTTCTTC
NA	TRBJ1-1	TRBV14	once	CASSQGARTEAFF	TGTGCCAGCAGCCAGGGGGCTCGCACTGAAGCTTTCTTT
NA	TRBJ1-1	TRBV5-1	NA	CASSLVPPGAFF	TGCGCCAGCAGCTTGGTGCCCCCCGGGGCTTTCTTT
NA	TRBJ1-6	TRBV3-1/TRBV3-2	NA	CASSPPGGVSPLHF	TGTGCCAGCAGCCCGCCGGGGGGCGTTTCACCCCTCCACTTT
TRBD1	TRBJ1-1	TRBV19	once	CASGQGQNTEAFF	TGTGCCAGTGGACAGGGCCAGAACACTGAAGCTTTCTTT
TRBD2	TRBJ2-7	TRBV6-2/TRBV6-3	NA	CASSSGGLLYEQYF	TGTGCCAGCAGTTCGGGAGGGCTCCTCTACGAGCAGTACTTC
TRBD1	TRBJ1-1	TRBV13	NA	CASRQPNRGAEAFF	TGTGCCAGCAGGCAACCCAACAGGGGCGCTGAAGCTTTCTTT
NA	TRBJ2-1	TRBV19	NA	CASRWGRDEQFF	TGTGCCAGTAGGTGGGGGCGCGATGAGCAGTTCTTC
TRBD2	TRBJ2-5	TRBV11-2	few	CASSLGPLGGGETQYF	TGTGCCAGCAGCTTAGGACCTTTGGGGGGGGGAGAGACCCAGTACTTC
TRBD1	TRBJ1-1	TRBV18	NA	CASSSTGLNTEAFF	TGTGCCAGCTCATCGACAGGGCTGAACACTGAAGCTTTCTTT
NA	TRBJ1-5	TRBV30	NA	CAWSGGSPQPQHF	TGTGCCTGGAGCGGGGGGAGCCCTCAGCCCCAGCATTTT
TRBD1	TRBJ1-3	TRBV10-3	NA	CAISESGDRVDTIYF	TGTGCCATCAGTGAGTCGGGGGACAGGGTAGACACCATATATTTT
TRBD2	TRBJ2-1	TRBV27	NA	CASSLRQGGSGGSSYNEQFF	TGTGCCAGCAGTCTTAGACAGGGAGGTAGCGGGGGGAGCTCCTACAATGAGCAGTTCTTC
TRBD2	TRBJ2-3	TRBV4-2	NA	CASSQVPSKIAGLFTDTQYF	TGTGCCAGCAGCCAAGTCCCTAGCAAAATAGCGGGACTGTTCACAGATACGCAGTATTTT
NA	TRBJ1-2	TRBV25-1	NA	CASSESGSRGARTF	TGTGCCAGCAGTGAATCGGGGTCCCGGGGGGCTCGCACCTTC
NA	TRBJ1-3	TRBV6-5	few	CASRATGITGNTIYF	TGTGCCAGCAGGGCAACAGGGATTACTGGAAACACCATATATTTT
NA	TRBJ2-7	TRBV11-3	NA	CASSLVRMDSYEQYF	TGTGCCAGCAGCTTAGTTAGAATGGACAGCTACGAGCAGTACTTC
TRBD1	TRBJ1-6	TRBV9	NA	CASSADRGGSPLHF	TGTGCCAGCAGCGCCGACAGGGGAGGTTCACCCCTCCACTTT
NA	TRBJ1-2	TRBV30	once	CAWSRDTGNYGYTF	TGTGCCTGGAGTAGGGATACAGGGAACTATGGCTACACCTTC
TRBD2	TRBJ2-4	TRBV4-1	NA	CASSHDGLAGGGAKNIQYF	TGCGCCAGCAGCCATGATGGACTAGCGGGAGGAGGGGCCAAAAACATTCAGTACTTC
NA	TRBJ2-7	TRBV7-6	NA	CASSLALASYEQYF	TGTGCCAGCAGCTTAGCTCTAGCTAGCTACGAGCAGTACTTC
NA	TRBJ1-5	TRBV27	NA	CASSLISGVGNQPQHF	TGTGCCAGCAGTTTAATATCGGGGGTGGGCAATCAGCCCCAGCATTTT
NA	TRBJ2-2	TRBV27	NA	CASSLDRNTGELFF	TGTGCCAGCAGTTTGGACAGGAACACCGGGGAGCTGTTTTTT
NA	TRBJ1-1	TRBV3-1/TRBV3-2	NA	CASSQGVGELNTEAFF	TGTGCCAGCAGCCAAGGAGTGGGAGAACTGAACACTGAAGCTTTCTTT
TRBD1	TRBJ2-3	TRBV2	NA	CASSPGTGTDTQYF	TGTGCCAGCAGCCCCGGGACAGGGACAGATACGCAGTATTTT